The entry that follows covers one T cell receptor (beta chain) sequence. What it recognizes is unknown. CDR3 length: 14 residues. Trimming left V 1 base short and J 5 bases short, with 11 bases between. Germline CDR1 and CDR2: LNHDA and SQIVND (reference sequence). This entry comes from a study of OX40 agonist ivuxolimab in advanced cancers. Study-wide results and limits: In a subset of nonresponders, normalized T-cell clonal expansion was also low. CD8+ T cells (on average) carried more expanded clones than CD4+ T cells. Circulating CD4+ and CD8+ T cells showed clonal expansion by week 6 at 0.1 to 3.0 mg/kg.

TCRdb's copy holds only in-frame clones and misses some; the assay was immunoSEQ multiplex PCR. This repertoire shows about 92,000 clones, roughly 88% found once; its top ten account for under 0.35%. The chain is built from TRBV19 and TRBJ1-2; D not certain. Sequencing used CD4+ or CD8+ T cells sorted from blood, obtained in a trial of the OX40 agonist ivuxolimab. This TCR was recovered from an adult with an advanced solid tumor such as melanoma, head and neck, liver or kidney cancer. The CDR3 reads CASSIGSGIYGYTF. The CDR3 nucleotides read TGTGCCAGTAGTATAGGTTCGGGGATTTATGGCTACACCTTC.